The T cell receptor beta chain under discussion was sequenced for a study of OX40 agonist ivuxolimab in advanced cancers. The study, taken as a whole, reports: In general, CD8+ T cells held more expanded clones than CD4+ did, on average.

TCRdb's table, derived via immunoSEQ multiplex PCR, lists solely in-frame clones and lacks some. The sample shows approximately 130,000 clones, more than 85% of them seen only once. The junction had 7 bases not matched to a gene; V was cut back by 5 bases and J by 0 bases. The CDR3 runs to 15 residues. Per germline, CDR1 SGHVS and CDR2 FQNEAQ. Regarding this clone: Its antigen is unidentified.

This specimen consisted of CD4+ or CD8+ T cells sorted from blood, obtained in a trial of the OX40 agonist ivuxolimab. The gene calls are TRBV7-8 and TRBJ2-7; TRBD2 aligns across 7 bases. This TCR was recovered from an adult with an advanced solid tumor such as melanoma, head and neck, liver or kidney cancer. CDR3 sequence: CASSPSRTSSYEQYF. CDR3 in DNA: TGTGCCAGCAGCCCGAGCCGGACTAGCTCCTACGAGCAGTACTTC. The full variable domain, completed using reference TRBV7-8 and TRBJ2-7, is GAGVSQSPRYKVAKRGQDVALRCDPISGHVSLFWYQQALGQGPEFLTYFQNEAQLDKSGLPSDRFFAERPEGSVSTLKIQRTQQEDSAVYLCASSPSRTSSYEQYFGPGTRLTVT.